Listed here are 18 T cell receptor beta chains from one sample, sequenced in a study of cytomegalovirus exposure and HLA in healthy donors. This PCR relied on a set of 60 Vbeta primers and 13 Jbeta primers. Profiling relied on immunoSEQ multiplex PCR, and the TCRdb table lists in-frame clones only, not all of them. The sample yields about 200,000 clones, roughly 77% seen once. Sequences were obtained from PBMCs. The receptors were gathered from a male donor in good health and CMV-seropositive.

This clone has just one count. This rearrangement joins TRBV5-4 to TRBJ2-5, with 9 bases aligning to TRBD1. The end of the DNA aligns better with TRBJ2-7, so the J call may be wrong. This CDR3 comprises 15 residues. Germline V gives CDR1 SGHNT, CDR2 YYREEE (reference sequence). Here the CDR3 DNA reads TGTGCCAGCAGCTTGGTGGACAGGGGAAAAATCGAGCAGTACTTC. Its protein is CASSLVDRGKIEQYF.

V and J are TRBV7-9 and TRBJ1-1; 9 nucleotides match TRBD1. Germline V gene sequence: CDR1 SEHNR, CDR2 FQNEAQ (reference sequence). CDR3 size: 18 residues. V was pared by 4 bases and J by 3 bases, with 15 bases of the junction left unmatched. The CDR3 here is CASSSPFRDREAYTEAFF. CDR3 coding DNA: TGTGCCAGCAGCTCGCCCTTCCGGGACAGGGAGGCGTACACTGAAGCTTTCTTT.

The V and J genes are TRBV6-1 and TRBJ2-2, with D possibly matching TRBD2 (5 bases). CDR3 size: 15 residues. V was cut by 10 bases and J by 0 bases, with 15 bases left in between. Germline CDR1 is MNHNS and CDR2 is SASEGT. CDR3 nucleotides: TGTGCCAACGGGCCGGGGTTTTCGAACACCGGGGAGCTGTTTTTT. Protein product: CANGPGFSNTGELFF.

The rearrangement links TRBV7-3 to TRBJ2-2, with 9 bases lining up with TRBD2. V was clipped by 1 base and J by 1 base; unmatched bases: 4. CDR1 SGHTA and CDR2 FQGTGA come from the germline V gene. The CDR3 is 17 residues long. As DNA, the CDR3 is TGTGCCAGCAGCTTAATTACTAGCGGGCAGAACACCGGGGAGCTGTTTTTT. Its translation is CASSLITSGQNTGELFF. The complete variable domain, with remaining parts taken from reference TRBV7-3 and TRBJ2-2, reads GAGVSQTPSNKVTEKGKYVELRCDPISGHTALYWYRQSLGQGPEFLIYFQGTGAADDSGLPNDRFFAVRPEGSVSTLKIQRTERGDSAVYLCASSLITSGQNTGELFFGEGSRLTVL.

This clone is a singleton in its sample. V usage is TRBV7-2 and J usage is TRBJ1-1, with 7 bases matching TRBD1. Germline assignment: CDR1 SGHTA and CDR2 FQGNSA. This CDR3 is built from 17 residues. V lost 7 bases and J lost 1; bases outside the gene matches: 15. The DNA for the CDR3 is TGTGCCAGCACCCAGATCGGGACAGCCTCGGGGAACACTGAAGCTTTCTTT. Protein sequence: CASTQIGTASGNTEAFF.

The chain recombines TRBV25-1 with TRBJ2-7; TRBD1 matches at 10 bases. With V trimmed by 6 bases and J by 3 bases, 5 bases remained unmatched. Germline CDR1 reads MGHDK; CDR2 reads SYGVNS. The CDR3 consists of 14 residues. The CDR3 DNA reads as TGTGCCAGCAGCGCGACAGGGGGCCTCTACGAGCAGTACTTC. Translated, it gives CASSATGGLYEQYF.

J is TRBJ1-2 and V is TRBV19; D is perhaps TRBD1 (6 bases). V was cut by 9 bases and J by 5 bases, with 19 bases left in between. Germline V gene sequence: CDR1 LNHDA, CDR2 SQIVND (reference sequence). This CDR3 is 14 amino acids long. The CDR3 DNA follows: TGTGCCAGCAAGAGGATGACAGGCCTTTATGGCTACACCTTC. Encoded protein: CASKRMTGLYGYTF. Based on the CDR3 plus reference TRBV19 and TRBJ1-2, the full variable domain is DGGITQSPKYLFRKEGQNVTLSCEQNLNHDAMYWYRQDPGQGLRLIYYSQIVNDFQKGDIAEGYSVSREKKESFPLTVTSAQKNPTAFYLCASKRMTGLYGYTFGSGTRLTVV.

The chain has TRBV7-2 and TRBJ1-4, with D tentatively TRBD1 (6 bases). The germline V and J ends were trimmed by 2 bases and 0 bases, with 19 bases remaining between them. CDR1 is SGHTA and CDR2 is FQGNSA in the germline V gene. The CDR3 runs 19 residues. CDR3 protein: CASSLRQTGTPTTNEKLFF. CDR3 sequence (DNA): TGTGCCAGCAGCTTACGTCAAACAGGGACACCTACAACTAATGAAAAACTGTTTTTT. Together with reference TRBV7-2 and TRBJ1-4, the CDR3 gives the full variable domain: GAGVSQSPSNKVTEKGKDVELRCDPISGHTALYWYRQSLGQGLEFLIYFQGNSAPDKSGLPSDRFSAERTGGSVSTLTIQRTQQEDSAVYLCASSLRQTGTPTTNEKLFFGSGTQLSVL.

On this clone itself: Germline and junction disagree at one end, which may indicate a read error. The chain combines TRBV7-9 with TRBJ1-5; no firm D call. The CDR3 length is 14 residues. CDR1 and CDR2 (germline): SEHNR, FQNEAQ (reference sequence). The CDR3 protein is CSSSRPPGFPPQHF. CDR3 in DNA: TGTTCCAGCAGCCGACCACCGGGTTTCCCACCCCAGCATTTT.

In DNA form, the CDR3 reads TGTGCCAGCAGCCACGGGGGGTACGAGCAGTACTTC. Protein sequence: CASSHGGYEQYF. The chain recombines TRBV27 with TRBJ2-7, with 7 bases lining up with TRBD2. CDR1 MNHEY and CDR2 SMNVEV come from the germline V gene (reference sequence). Losses at the gene ends were 6 bases for V and 4 bases for J; bases not matched to a gene: 3. There are 12 residues in the CDR3.

The V and J genes are TRBV5-4 and TRBJ2-7; 10 nucleotides align to TRBD1. Germline values: CDR1 SGHNT, CDR2 YYREEE (reference sequence). The V gene end was trimmed by 7 bases and the J gene end by 4 bases; junction bases not matched to a gene: 5. The CDR3 contains 13 residues. The CDR3 region is CASGQGVEYEQYF. The CDR3 region has the DNA TGTGCCAGCGGACAGGGGGTTGAGTACGAGCAGTACTTC. The full variable domain, its missing parts supplied by reference TRBV5-4 and TRBJ2-7, is ETGVTQSPTHLIKTRGQQVTLRCSSQSGHNTVSWYQQALGQGPQFIFQYYREEENGRGNFPPRFSGLQFPNYSSELNVNALELDDSALYLCASGQGVEYEQYFGPGTRLTVT.

V and J are TRBV9 and TRBJ1-2, with D perhaps TRBD1 (5 bases). V lost 3 bases to trimming and J lost 3 bases, with 18 bases between them. Germline loops: CDR1 SGDLS, CDR2 YYNGEE. This CDR3 region has 16 residues. CDR3 nucleotide sequence: TGTGCCAGCAGCGCCCCGGGAGGGGCGGAGGACTATGGCTACACCTTC. Protein product: CASSAPGGAEDYGYTF.

This clone was recorded only once. This chain connects TRBV4-1 to TRBJ1-4; 8 bases agree with TRBD1. The junction had 6 bases not matched to a gene; V was cut back by 4 bases and J by 5 bases. CDR1 is MGHRA, CDR2 YSYEKL, per germline. This CDR3 spans 15 amino acids. CDR3 protein: CASSLDRGPNEKLFF. The CDR3 DNA reads as TGCGCCAGCAGCCTCGACAGGGGCCCAAATGAAAAACTGTTTTTT.

This clone was observed a handful of times. The CDR3 loop reads CASHAQGADTEAFF. CDR3 DNA sequence: TGCGCCAGCCATGCACAGGGGGCTGACACTGAAGCTTTCTTT. This rearrangement joins TRBV5-1 to TRBJ1-1; TRBD1 aligns across 9 bases. V trimming: 7 bases; J trimming: 3 bases; junction bases outside the gene matches: 7. In germline, CDR1 is SGHRS, CDR2 YFSETQ. The CDR3 loop spans 14 amino acids.

The chain couples TRBV4-1 to TRBJ1-2; D is unclear. CDR1 MGHRA and CDR2 YSYEKL come from the germline V gene. Trimming removed 7 bases at V and 4 bases at J, with 19 bases between. This CDR3 has 15 residues. CDR3: CASTSWETAVYGYTF. The DNA for the CDR3 is TGCGCCAGCACCAGCTGGGAGACCGCTGTCTATGGCTACACCTTC.

The chain links TRBV7-9 to TRBJ1-1; D call uncertain. Germline CDR1 SEHNR, CDR2 FQNEAQ (reference sequence). With 1 base removed from V and 1 base from J, the gap between germline ends came to 4 bases. The CDR3 covers 13 residues. The CDR3 nucleotides read TGTGCCAGCAGCTTAGAACAGAACACTGAAGCTTTCTTT. This gives the protein CASSLEQNTEAFF.

The chain uses TRBV30 and TRBJ2-3; no definite D call. The CDR3 contains 15 residues. Germline assignment: CDR1 GTSNPN and CDR2 SVGIG (reference sequence). V was pared by 0 bases and J by 6 bases, with 16 bases between. The CDR3 protein is CAWSVTRIPRDTQYF. The CDR3 DNA reads TGTGCCTGGAGTGTAACTCGTATACCCCGTGATACGCAGTATTTT.

This chain links TRBV9 with TRBJ2-1; a possible D gene is TRBD2 (6 bases). CDR1 and CDR2 (germline): SGDLS, YYNGEE. V dropped 0 bases and J dropped 2 bases, with 12 bases sitting between them. The CDR3 covers 16 residues. The CDR3 coding sequence is TGTGCCAGCAGCGTAGAGGGAGGCGGAACCTACAATGAGCAGTTCTTC. Translated: CASSVEGGGTYNEQFF.